Each of the 17 T cell receptor beta chains below was sequenced from the same sample in a study of T-cell reconstitution after alpha-beta-depleted transplantation in children. TCRbeta library preparation incorporated unique molecular identifiers. TCRdb itself ran the PCR reads through MiXCR, one entry per CDR3 protein. The sample lists 700,000 to 950,000 distinct CDR3 sequences; roughly 15% were seen once. The material sequenced was PBMCs, mostly from graft donor cells, taken 360 days after TCRalphabeta/CD19-depleted stem cell transplant. Receptor source: a male patient aged 10 to 17 who had a stem cell transplant for acute lymphoblastic leukemia, so the T cells may come from the graft donor.

The chain joins TRBV5-1 to TRBJ2-7; 12 bases align to TRBD2. The CDR3 sequence is 16 residues long. V shed 1 base and J 6 bases; nucleotides not matched to a gene: 8. Germline V gene sequence: CDR1 SGHRS, CDR2 YFSETQ. The CDR3 loop reads CASSLSGRLAGAEQYF. The CDR3 coding sequence is TGCGCCAGCAGCTTGTCGGGCCGACTAGCGGGAGCCGAGCAGTACTTC.

The chain is built from TRBV7-6 and TRBJ1-1; D is undetermined. Germline CDR1 SGHVS, CDR2 FNYEAQ. The CDR3 has 13 residues. V shed 5 bases and J shed 4 bases, with 11 bases lying between them. CDR3 coding DNA: TGTGCCAGCAGCGGGGTCCCGGGCACTGAAGCTTTCTTT. Amino acid sequence: CASSGVPGTEAFF.

This clonotype was counted at least ten times. The CDR3 coding sequence is TGCAGTGCTAGTATGAAGACAGGGGGCAATCAGCCCCAGCATTTT. Amino acid sequence: CSASMKTGGNQPQHF. The chain couples TRBV20-1 to TRBJ1-5; 8 bases are a match to TRBD1. Trimming took 3 bases from V and 2 from J; bases not matched to a gene: 6. Germline CDR1 and CDR2: DFQATT and SNEGSKA (reference sequence). CDR3 length equals 15 residues.

A few counts support this clonotype. The chain recombines TRBV9 with TRBJ2-1, with 8 bases that match TRBD2. Germline V gene lookup returns CDR1 SGDLS and CDR2 YYNGEE. The CDR3 is 18 residues long. V lost 3 bases, J lost 2 bases, and 13 bases stayed unmatched. For the CDR3, the DNA is TGTGCCAGCAGCGACGACCCCAAGCGGGAGAGCGCCTACAATGAGCAGTTCTTC. Translated: CASSDDPKRESAYNEQFF. Variable domain in full (rest from reference TRBV9 and TRBJ2-1): DSGVTQTPKHLITATGQRVTLRCSPRSGDLSVYWYQQSLDQGLQFLIQYYNGEERAKGNILERFSAQQFPDLHSELNLSSLELGDSALYFCASSDDPKRESAYNEQFFGPGTRLTVL.

The chain joins TRBV7-6 to TRBJ2-1; 14 bases line up with TRBD2. The length of the CDR3 is 17 residues. Germline CDR1 is SGHVS and CDR2 is FNYEAQ. With V trimmed by 5 bases and J by 8 bases, 11 bases remained unmatched. CDR3 loop: CASSRGLAGGPSDEQFF. The DNA for the CDR3 is TGTGCCAGCAGCCGTGGACTAGCGGGAGGCCCAAGCGATGAGCAGTTCTTC. The variable domain in full, completed from reference TRBV7-6 and TRBJ2-1, reads GAGVSQSPRYKVTKRGQDVALRCDPISGHVSLYWYRQALGQGPEFLTYFNYEAQQDKSGLPNDRFSAERPEGSISTLTIQRTEQRDSAMYRCASSRGLAGGPSDEQFFGPGTRLTVL.

This clonotype has only a few counts. The J gene is TRBJ1-5, the V gene TRBV4-1; 7 bases are a match to TRBD1. Unmatched junction bases numbered 7, after V lost 4 bases and J lost 4 bases. Germline CDR1 reads MGHRA; CDR2 reads YSYEKL. The CDR3 runs 15 residues. CDR3 sequence: CASSPQGVMNQPQHF. The DNA of the CDR3 is TGCGCCAGCAGCCCCCAGGGGGTGATGAATCAGCCCCAGCATTTT.

The chain joins TRBV20-1 to TRBJ2-5; 11 bases fit TRBD2. Per germline, CDR1 DFQATT and CDR2 SNEGSKA (reference sequence). The V and J ends lost 3 bases and 0 bases, in that order; junction bases with no gene match: 3. The CDR3 sequence is 15 residues long. CDR3 nucleotides: TGCAGTGCTAGTAGCGGGAGGGCGTACCAAGAGACCCAGTACTTC. As protein: CSASSGRAYQETQYF.

To note about this clonotype: This may come from a read error, since a much larger clone is one base off. The chain joins TRBV7-3 to TRBJ2-3; 7 bases line up with TRBD1. The CDR3 contains 16 residues. V gave up 1 base and J gave up 2 bases; unmatched junction bases: 6. CDR1 is SGHTA and CDR2 is FQGTGA in the germline V gene. CDR3 sequence: CASSLMGDSPTDTQYF. Here the CDR3 DNA reads TGTGCCAGCAGCTTAATGGGGGACAGTCCCACAGATACGCAGTATTTT.

The V and J genes are TRBV5-1 and TRBJ2-1, with 8 bases fitting TRBD2. The length of the CDR3 is 16 residues. V gave up 0 bases and J gave up 9 bases; unmatched junction bases: 11. Per germline, CDR1 SGHRS and CDR2 YFSETQ. The CDR3 coding sequence is TGCGCCAGCAGCTTGGTGCTAGCGGGCGCCCGGTCTGAGCAGTTCTTC. Residues: CASSLVLAGARSEQFF.

This clonotype was picked up many times. The V and J genes are TRBV15 and TRBJ1-2; weak D call: TRBD1 (5 bases). The CDR3 has 13 residues. V lost 11 bases, J lost 1 base, and 14 bases lay in between. Germline V gene lookup returns CDR1 LNHNV and CDR2 YYDKDF (reference sequence). CDR3 amino acids: CAASKQVNYGYTF. The CDR3 coding sequence is TGTGCCGCTTCTAAACAGGTTAACTATGGCTACACCTTC.

The gene calls are TRBV10-3 and TRBJ1-1; 10 positions match TRBD1. The CDR3 has 19 residues. Germline V gene sequence: CDR1 ENHRY, CDR2 SYGVKD. The V gene end was trimmed by 6 bases and the J gene end by 4 bases; junction bases not matched to a gene: 20. CDR3 bases: TGTGCCATCAGCCGATGGGACAGGGGCCCTAGGGACGGGAGCACTGAAGCTTTCTTT. Translation: CAISRWDRGPRDGSTEAFF.

A few counts support this clonotype. The CDR3 reads CASSGRGANEKLFF. The CDR3 nucleotides are TGCGCCAGCTCGGGCAGGGGGGCTAATGAAAAACTGTTTTTT. The chain employs TRBV5-1 and TRBJ1-4; 7 positions match TRBD1. Germline V gives CDR1 SGHRS, CDR2 YFSETQ. With 7 bases clipped from V and 3 bases from J, the junction kept 6 bases outside the gene matches. The length of the CDR3 is 14 residues.

This clonotype was detected once. The V call is TRBV20-1, the J call TRBJ2-7; D might be TRBD1 (6 bases). Germline V gene lookup returns CDR1 DFQATT and CDR2 SNEGSKA (reference sequence). V was cut by 5 bases and J by 7 bases, with 21 bases left in between. The CDR3 is 14 residues long. The CDR3 region has the DNA TGCAGTGCTCCCGGCGACGCGTTAAGGGGGGAGCAGTACTTC. Protein sequence: CSAPGDALRGEQYF.

In regard to this clonotype: The junction and the germline gene differ at one end; a read error may be behind it. The genes are TRBV12-3 or TRBV12-4 and TRBJ2-7; possible D gene TRBD2, 5 bases. CDR3 size: 13 residues. The CDR3 region is CASSLDRDYEQHF. The CDR3 DNA reads as TGTGCCAGCAGTTTAGACCGAGACTACGAGCAGCACTTC.

The chain is built from TRBV20-1 and TRBJ2-4, with 9 bases lining up with TRBD1. V lost 7 bases and J lost 9; bases outside the gene matches: 13. Germline-derived CDR1 and CDR2 are DFQATT and SNEGSKA (reference sequence). CDR3 length: 14 amino acids. The CDR3 spells CSGDPGQGGSIQYF. CDR3 nucleotide sequence: TGCAGTGGCGACCCGGGACAGGGTGGGAGCATTCAGTACTTC.

V gene TRBV5-1 combines with J gene TRBJ2-7; either TRBD1 or TRBD2 may supply D (6 bases each). The germline V gene has CDR1 SGHRS and CDR2 YFSETQ. The CDR3 extends over 13 amino acids. Between the trimmed V and J ends, which lost 2 bases and 5 bases, there was a span of 11 bases. CDR3 DNA: TGCGCCAGCAGCTTTACGGGGGCCCACGAGCAGTACTTC. Translation: CASSFTGAHEQYF.

The chain carries TRBV4-1 and TRBJ1-5, with D possibly being TRBD1 (5 bases). Germline assignment: CDR1 MGHRA and CDR2 YSYEKL. Trimming took 0 bases from V and 5 from J, leaving 11 bases between them. This CDR3 region has 15 residues. The CDR3 spells CASSQEGTGDQPQHF. The CDR3 region has the DNA TGCGCCAGCAGCCAAGAGGGGACGGGCGATCAGCCCCAGCATTTT.